One sample yielded the 3 T cell receptor beta chains listed below, sequenced in a study of blood T cell repertoires in COVID-19. Libraries were prepared by immunoSEQ multiplex PCR; TCRdb keeps only in-frame clonotypes and omits some of them. This repertoire shows some 48,000 clones, around 92% found once; its top ten account for roughly 2%. The sequenced sample was peripheral blood. These receptor sequences come from a human donor in a cohort sampled during active COVID-19.

The CDR3 spells CASSQPSQGATEAFF. CDR3 sequence (DNA): TGCGCCAGCAGCCAACCATCACAGGGCGCCACTGAAGCTTTCTTT. This chain uses TRBV4-3 with TRBJ1-1; perhaps TRBD1 as D (6 bases). V dropped 2 bases and J dropped 4 bases, with 14 bases sitting between them. CDR3 size: 15 residues. The germline V gene has CDR1 LGHNA and CDR2 YSLEER.

The rearrangement uses TRBV4-2 and TRBJ2-7; no reliable D call. Trimming shortened V by 5 bases and J by 0 bases, and 8 bases separated the two germline ends. Germline CDR1 LGHNA, CDR2 YNFKEQ. There are 13 residues in the CDR3. CDR3 loop: CASSTRSSYEQYF. CDR3 DNA: TGTGCCAGCAGCACACGGAGCTCCTACGAGCAGTACTTC.

The V gene is TRBV7-3, the J gene TRBJ2-2; possibly TRBD2 for D (6 bases). CDR3 length: 16 amino acids. Per germline, CDR1 SGHTA and CDR2 FQGTGA. With 5 bases removed from V and 3 bases from J, the gap between germline ends came to 16 bases. CDR3 in DNA: TGTGCCAGCAGCCCGCGGGCGGGGTCAGACACCGGGGAGCTGTTTTTT. It codes for CASSPRAGSDTGELFF.